This TCR beta chain stems from a study of OX40 agonist ivuxolimab in advanced cancers. Background for the entire study: Ivuxolimab was an agonistic, fully human IgG2 monoclonal antibody directed against OX40 (CD134), a costimulatory receptor. Intravenous ivuxolimab was administered to patients every 2 weeks at six dose levels: 0.01, 0.1, 0.3, 1.5, 3 and 10 mg/kg. Of the 50 or so patients in dose escalation, about 20 had hepatocellular carcinoma, about 15 had melanoma, 9 had renal cell carcinoma and 9 had head and neck cancer. In the dose-escalation cohort, roughly four fifths of patients were male, and the mean age was roughly 60 years, with a range of about 20 to 79. Patients were allowed to have had prior anti-PD-1, anti-PD-L1 or anti-CTLA-4 therapy, and roughly 40% of the dose-escalation patients had been treated with checkpoint inhibitors. Partial responses occurred in three dose-escalation patients: two with cutaneous melanoma and one with hepatocellular carcinoma. The purpose of peripheral TCRbeta sequencing was to test whether ivuxolimab changed TCR sequence diversity and led to clonal T-cell expansion. The monotherapy dose-escalation portion (N of about 52 patients) of the phase I ivuxolimab trial is reported in the paper.

As regards this clone: Its target antigen remains unknown. No base-level quality is on record; no much larger clone is a single base apart.

Genomic DNA was extracted from sorted cells for sequencing of the TCRbeta CDR3 region. The immunoSEQ Assay was used for sequencing of TCRbeta CDR3 regions. The clones in this table, taken by TCRdb from immuneACCESS, are in-frame only. Not every clone is retained; where verified, under half of the shortfall comes from an unresolved V gene, and the cause of the rest is unknown. Present in this sample are 34,000 or so clones, about 86% of which were seen just once. Approximately 31% of the sample belongs to the ten largest clones. The trial excluded patients who had a history of autoimmune disease or were on systemic immunosuppression. Peripheral blood for TCR sequencing was collected from all dose cohorts at baseline, on cycle 4 day 1, and on cycle 7 day 1. Samples were obtained from an open-label, multicenter, first-in-human phase I dose-escalation trial of ivuxolimab. Adults with locally advanced or metastatic melanoma, renal cell carcinoma, hepatocellular carcinoma or head and neck squamous cell carcinoma were enrolled in the trial. CD4+ and CD8+ T cells were sorted separately from peripheral blood before TCR sequencing.

The study at large found these results: Clonal expansion of both CD4+ and CD8+ blood T cells was observed from baseline to week 6 at doses 0.1 to 3.0 mg/kg. Low levels of normalized T-cell clonal expansion were also seen in some patients who did not respond. After ivuxolimab, CD8+ T cells had more expanded clones than CD4+ T cells on average. Antigen specificity was not determined for the clonally expanded peripheral T cells. In partial responders in the 0.1-3.0 mg/kg groups, normalized peripheral clonal expansion was found to be among the lowest, especially among CD8+ T cells.

The clonotype originates from an adult with an advanced solid tumor such as melanoma, head and neck, liver or kidney cancer. Source: CD4+ or CD8+ T cells sorted from blood, taken in a trial of the OX40 agonist ivuxolimab.

For the CDR3, the sequence is CASSPPLDRNNEQFF. At the DNA level, the sequence is TGTGCCAGCAGCCCCCCCCTTGACAGGAACAATGAGCAGTTCTTC. The rearranged chain carries TRBV28 and TRBJ2-1; the D region possibly corresponds to TRBD1 (6 bases align). The germline V gene supplies CDR1 MDHEN and CDR2 SYDVKM. The junction shows trimming of 6 bases on V and 5 bases on J, plus 17 bases between the germline ends. Spanning cysteine to phenylalanine, the CDR3 consists of 15 amino acids. Of all the DNA, just the CDR3 is kept, 45 bases in frame from base 1.